A single sample is the source of the 26 T cell receptor beta chains below, sequenced in a study of T cells after yellow fever vaccination. From the 5' RACE reads, TCRdb called clonotypes with MiXCR, one entry per CDR3 protein. The sample has 500,000 to 700,000 distinct CDR3 sequences, roughly 19% seen once. Sequencing was performed on PBMCs, taken 15 days after the yellow fever booster vaccination. The receptors here all came from a man aged 30 to 45 who received the YFV17D yellow fever vaccine.

The rearrangement uses TRBV6-1 and TRBJ2-7; TRBD2 aligns across 13 bases. Germline V CDR1 and CDR2: MNHNS, SASEGT. The V gene end was trimmed by 5 bases and the J gene end by 5 bases; junction bases not matched to a gene: 9. This CDR3 contains 16 residues. Written as DNA, the CDR3 is TGTGCCAGCAGTCGCGGACTAGCGGGAGTCGGGGACGAGCAGTACTTC. It encodes CASSRGLAGVGDEQYF.

Only a few counts were recorded for this clonotype. The chain carries TRBV7-2 and TRBJ2-3; D remains ambiguous. Germline V gene sequence: CDR1 SGHTA, CDR2 FQGNSA. V was pared by 6 bases and J by 8 bases, with 12 bases between. This CDR3 spans 12 amino acids. CDR3 amino acids: CASSTPMATQYF. The CDR3 coding sequence is TGTGCCAGCAGTACCCCGATGGCTACGCAGTATTTT.

The rearrangement joins TRBV7-9 to TRBJ1-2, with 9 bases matching TRBD1. The germline gives CDR1 SEHNR, CDR2 FQNEAQ (reference sequence). The CDR3 runs to 14 residues. V was clipped by 8 bases and J by 5 bases; unmatched bases: 9. The CDR3 region has the DNA TGTGCCAGCGATCTGGGACAGGGAGCGTATGGCTACACCTTC. It translates to CASDLGQGAYGYTF.

In its sample, this clonotype was seen many times. This chain links TRBV12-3 or TRBV12-4 with TRBJ2-2; a possible D gene is TRBD2 (6 bases). This CDR3 contains 14 residues. Trimming removed 6 bases from V and 5 bases from J, with 13 bases in between. The chain's CDR3 is CASRAGTSTGELFF. The CDR3 bases are TGTGCCAGCAGGGCCGGGACTTCGACCGGGGAGCTGTTTTTT.

This clonotype was seen a few times. The chain has TRBV10-3 and TRBJ2-1, with D maybe TRBD2 (5 bases). V lost 8 bases to trimming and J lost 3 bases, with 11 bases between them. Germline lookup yields CDR1 ENHRY and CDR2 SYGVKD. This CDR3 has 13 amino acids. DNA for the CDR3: TGTGCCATCTCAGACCGGGACTACAATGAGCAGTTCTTC. Translation gives CAISDRDYNEQFF.

This clonotype was found a few times. V usage is TRBV12-3 or TRBV12-4 and J usage is TRBJ1-5; D possibly corresponds to TRBD1 (5 bases). The CDR3 consists of 15 residues. V was shortened by 1 base and J by 0 bases, with 7 bases between the two germline ends. The CDR3 DNA sequence: TGTGCCAGCAGTTTAGAGGGGTTTAGCAATCAGCCCCAGCATTTT. It translates to CASSLEGFSNQPQHF.

This clonotype has just a few counts. The V and J genes are TRBV10-3 and TRBJ1-1; 8 bases line up with TRBD1. The V gene's germline CDR1 is ENHRY and CDR2 SYGVKD. Germline trimming cut 10 bases from V and 1 base from J; bases unmatched to any gene: 8. This CDR3 spans 14 amino acids. The CDR3 is CATLQGAENTEAFF. For the CDR3, the DNA is TGTGCCACTTTGCAGGGGGCGGAGAACACTGAAGCTTTCTTT.

The sample holds a few counts of this clonotype. The chain is built from TRBV5-1 and TRBJ1-1, with D possibly matching TRBD1 (6 bases). With 2 bases removed from V and 5 bases from J, the gap between germline ends came to 13 bases. Looked up from germline, CDR1 is SGHRS and CDR2 is YFSETQ. This CDR3 contains 14 residues. CDR3 coding DNA: TGCGCCAGCAGCTTCCAAGGGCAGGGGACTGAAGCTTTCTTT. It specifies CASSFQGQGTEAFF.

The chain carries TRBV7-2 and TRBJ1-5; D gene ambiguous. The CDR3 consists of 14 residues. Germline CDR1 reads SGHTA; CDR2 reads FQGNSA. Trimming pared 5 bases from V and 5 bases from J, leaving 13 bases between. The DNA of the CDR3 is TGTGCCAGCAGCCCCACACTCAAGGATCAGCCCCAGCATTTT. It yields the protein CASSPTLKDQPQHF.

This clonotype was seen once. The V and J genes are TRBV5-4 and TRBJ1-6; no definite D call. This CDR3 has 12 amino acids. Trimming removed 4 bases from V and 7 bases from J, with 6 bases in between. Germline V lookup: CDR1 SGHNT, CDR2 YYREEE (reference sequence). The CDR3 nucleotides are TGTGCCAGCAGCCCTCAGAATTCACCCCTCCACTTT. Its translation is CASSPQNSPLHF.

The gene calls are TRBV7-2 and TRBJ1-5, with D uncertain. Deletions cut 1 base from V and 6 bases from J, with 10 bases between. CDR3 size: 14 residues. Germline-derived CDR1 and CDR2 are SGHTA and FQGNSA. The CDR3 DNA reads as TGTGCCAGCAGCTTAGGTCCGGGGATTCAGCCCCAGCATTTT. Encoded protein: CASSLGPGIQPQHF.

This chain links TRBV20-1 with TRBJ1-2, with 7 bases aligning to TRBD1. Germline loops: CDR1 DFQATT, CDR2 SNEGSKA (reference sequence). The CDR3 is 15 residues long. J was trimmed by 1 base and V by 5 bases; bases with no gene match: 10. The CDR3 DNA reads TGCAGTGCTTCACGGGGGACAGATATTAACTATGGCTACACCTTC. This codes for CSASRGTDINYGYTF.

The rearrangement links TRBV5-1 to TRBJ2-2; D uncertain. The CDR3 consists of 16 residues. Trimming left V 4 bases short and J 1 base short, with 14 bases between. The germline CDR1 and CDR2 sequences are SGHRS and YFSETQ. CDR3 sequence: CASSADLTQNTGELFF. The CDR3 DNA reads as TGCGCCAGCAGCGCAGACTTGACCCAGAACACCGGGGAGCTGTTTTTT.

This clonotype turned up a few times. The chain links TRBV5-1 to TRBJ1-1; 10 positions agree with TRBD1. The V gene's germline CDR1 is SGHRS and CDR2 YFSETQ. With 3 bases clipped from V and 4 bases from J, the junction kept 12 bases outside the gene matches. This CDR3 has 17 residues. The CDR3 sequence is CASSWTTRQGATTEAFF. The CDR3 DNA is TGCGCCAGCAGCTGGACGACGCGACAGGGGGCGACCACTGAAGCTTTCTTT.

This rearrangement joins TRBV18 to TRBJ2-4, with TRBD1 as a possible D gene (7 bases). Germline-derived CDR1 and CDR2 are KGHSH and LQKENI. The CDR3 has 16 residues. Trimming took off 3 bases at V and 3 bases at J, with 15 bases between the two ends. Here the CDR3 reads CASSPPGGTVKNIQYF. CDR3 bases: TGTGCCAGCTCACCTCCCGGCGGGACAGTCAAAAACATTCAGTACTTC.

This clonotype was detected ten times or more. J is TRBJ2-3 and V is TRBV7-8, with D tentatively TRBD2 (5 bases). The germline CDR1 and CDR2 sequences are SGHVS and FQNEAQ. The CDR3 runs to 16 residues. The V gene lost 4 bases and the J gene lost 2 bases, with 16 bases spanning the gap. CDR3 nucleotide sequence: TGTGCCAGCAGCTCCAATGTAGGGAGAAACACAGATACGCAGTATTTT. Translating it yields CASSSNVGRNTDTQYF.

The chain combines TRBV20-1 with TRBJ2-5, with 11 bases matching TRBD1. This CDR3 spans 20 amino acids. Unmatched junction bases numbered 17, after V lost 0 bases and J lost 2 bases. Germline CDR1 is DFQATT and CDR2 is SNEGSKA (reference sequence). The CDR3 sequence: CSARETRHRGQGEVQETQYF. The CDR3 DNA follows: TGCAGTGCTAGAGAAACCCGGCACAGGGGACAGGGGGAGGTTCAAGAGACCCAGTACTTC.

This clonotype was counted between two and nine times. The chain uses TRBV5-1 and TRBJ2-2; D remains ambiguous. Trimming pared 4 bases from V and 1 base from J, leaving 17 bases between. The CDR3 length is 17 residues. The germline V gene encodes CDR1 SGHRS and CDR2 YFSETQ. The CDR3 sequence: CASSAGLDARNTGELFF. In nucleotides, the CDR3 is TGCGCCAGCAGCGCTGGATTGGACGCAAGGAACACCGGGGAGCTGTTTTTT.

This clonotype was detected a few times. The chain uses TRBV29-1 and TRBJ2-5; the D call may be TRBD1 or TRBD2 (6 bases each). This CDR3 is 16 amino acids long. V was trimmed by 4 bases and J by 3 bases, leaving 21 bases between them. In germline, CDR1 is SQVTM, CDR2 ANQGSEA. The CDR3 nucleotides read TGCAGCGTTGGGGGGGCCCAGCGGGCCGTGGAAGAGACCCAGTACTTC. Translation: CSVGGAQRAVEETQYF.

In this sample, this clonotype turned up a few times. The chain employs TRBV2 and TRBJ2-7; possibly TRBD1 for D (6 bases). Trimming removed 4 bases at V and 7 bases at J, with 20 bases between. Germline-derived CDR1 and CDR2 are SNHLY and FYNNEI. This CDR3 has 15 residues. CDR3 amino acids: CASSGTAELPGEQYF. CDR3 DNA sequence: TGTGCCAGCAGTGGGACAGCGGAACTCCCGGGGGAGCAGTACTTC. The full variable domain, its missing parts supplied by reference TRBV2 and TRBJ2-7, is EPEVTQTPSHQVTQMGQEVILRCVPISNHLYFYWYRQILGQKVEFLVSFYNNEISEKSEIFDDQFSVERPDGSNFTLKIRSTKLEDSAMYFCASSGTAELPGEQYFGPGTRLTVT.

The V and J genes are TRBV4-1 and TRBJ2-1; 7 bases map to TRBD2. Unmatched junction bases numbered 5, after V lost 0 bases and J lost 0 bases. The CDR3 is 17 residues long. Germline CDR1 reads MGHRA; CDR2 reads YSYEKL. In DNA, the CDR3 is TGCGCCAGCAGCCAAGAGCGTGGCGGGAGCTCCTACAATGAGCAGTTCTTC. Protein sequence: CASSQERGGSSYNEQFF.

This chain connects TRBV6-2 or TRBV6-3 to TRBJ2-1; 9 bases map to TRBD1. The germline CDR1 and CDR2 sequences are MNHEY and SVGEGT. Unmatched junction bases numbered 1, after V lost 7 bases and J lost 6 bases. The CDR3 is 12 amino acids. The CDR3 sequence is CASKDRGNEQFF. The CDR3 coding sequence is TGTGCCAGCAAGGACAGGGGCAATGAGCAGTTCTTC.

The chain combines TRBV20-1 with TRBJ2-1; 7 bases agree with TRBD2. Germline V gene lookup returns CDR1 DFQATT and CDR2 SNEGSKA (reference sequence). The CDR3 has 15 residues. The V segment lost 5 bases and the J segment 1 base; nucleotides outside the gene matches: 8. The CDR3 nucleotides read TGCAGTGCTGGGGTAGGCGGGAGTTCCTACAATGAGCAGTTCTTC. Amino acids: CSAGVGGSSYNEQFF.

This clonotype has a handful of counts. The chain is built from TRBV19 and TRBJ2-7, with 7 bases matching TRBD2. V dropped 5 bases and J dropped 2; count of bases not matched to a gene: 12. The CDR3 has 16 residues. Germline V gene data show CDR1 as LNHDA and CDR2 as SQIVND (reference sequence). The CDR3 reads CASSDRLALLAYEQYF. CDR3 in DNA: TGTGCCAGTAGTGACCGACTAGCTCTCCTTGCCTACGAGCAGTACTTC.

The genes are TRBV7-8 and TRBJ1-5; 7 bases align to TRBD1. Germline V gene lookup returns CDR1 SGHVS and CDR2 FQNEAQ. This CDR3 spans 16 amino acids. The V segment lost 4 bases and the J segment 3 bases; nucleotides outside the gene matches: 9. The CDR3 DNA is TGTGCCAGCAGCTCTGAGGGGGCAGGCCACAATCAGCCCCAGCATTTT. Translating it yields CASSSEGAGHNQPQHF.

This chain connects TRBV7-9 to TRBJ2-4; TRBD1 matches at 7 bases. This CDR3 contains 14 residues. With V trimmed by 7 bases and J by 1 base, 4 bases remained unmatched. Per germline, CDR1 SEHNR and CDR2 FQNEAQ (reference sequence). CDR3 nucleotides: TGTGCCAGCACCCCGACAGGGGCCAAAAACATTCAGTACTTC. Translation gives CASTPTGAKNIQYF.